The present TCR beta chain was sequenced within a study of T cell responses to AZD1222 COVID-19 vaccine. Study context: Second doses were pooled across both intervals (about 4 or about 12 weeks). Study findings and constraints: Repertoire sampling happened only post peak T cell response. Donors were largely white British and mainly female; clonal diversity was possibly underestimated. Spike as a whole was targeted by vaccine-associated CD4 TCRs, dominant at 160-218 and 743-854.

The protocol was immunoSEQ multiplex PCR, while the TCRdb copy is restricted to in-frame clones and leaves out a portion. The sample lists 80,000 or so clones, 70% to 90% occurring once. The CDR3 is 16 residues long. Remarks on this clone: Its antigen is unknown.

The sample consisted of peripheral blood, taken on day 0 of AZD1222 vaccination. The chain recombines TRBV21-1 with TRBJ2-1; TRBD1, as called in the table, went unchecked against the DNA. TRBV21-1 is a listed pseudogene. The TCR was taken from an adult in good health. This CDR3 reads CASSKITFSSYNEQFF. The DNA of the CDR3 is TGTGCCAGCAGCAAAATAACCTTCAGCTCCTACAATGAGCAGTTCTTC.